A selection of T cell receptor beta chains follows, all from one sample in a study of blood T cell repertoires in COVID-19. TCRdb's table, derived via immunoSEQ multiplex PCR, lists solely in-frame clones and lacks some. The data contain about 350,000 clones, approximately 89% of them singletons. The sequencing input was peripheral blood. These receptors were collected from a woman in her sixties with COVID-19, enrolled during active disease. Each CDR3 is given without its conserved first and last residue. A D gene is named only where the DNA matches it firmly.

v_call	d_call	j_call	cdr3_aa
TRBV29-1	TRBD2	TRBJ2-3	SAWGLAGSSTDTQY
TRBV11-2	TRBD1	TRBJ1-1	ASSRPGTGNLGAF
TRBV18	NA	TRBJ2-6	ASSFGGPGANVLT
TRBV5-4	NA	TRBJ2-2	ASSLTGQAGELF
TRBV3-1/TRBV3-2	NA	TRBJ1-6	ASSHLRGRSNSPLH
TRBV5-4	TRBD1	TRBJ2-7	ASSFWTGGNEQY
TRBV18	TRBD1	TRBJ1-2	ASSEDRIGYGYT
TRBV28	NA	TRBJ1-4	ASSFHRPTQGGREKLF
TRBV19	TRBD2	TRBJ2-2	ASERGFTGELF
TRBV7-8	TRBD2	TRBJ2-7	ASSSALPQTSGGVQY
TRBV11-2	TRBD1	TRBJ2-1	ASSRDRVNEQF
TRBV2	NA	TRBJ2-4	ASGTLNIQY
TRBV5-1	TRBD1	TRBJ1-2	ASSSPGTANYGYT
TRBV5-1	TRBD2	TRBJ2-1	ASSLRNTYSGGSYNEQF
TRBV19	TRBD1	TRBJ2-5	ASSMAQGGQKRPQY
TRBV11-1	NA	TRBJ2-7	ASSLFQGGPYEQY
TRBV7-9	TRBD1	TRBJ1-2	ASTWDSANYGYT
TRBV11-2	TRBD1	TRBJ1-2	ASSRRTGNYGYT
TRBV29-1	NA	TRBJ1-2	SVRGRGEAGYGYT
TRBV5-6	NA	TRBJ2-7	ASSKDSYEQY
TRBV27	TRBD1	TRBJ2-6	ASRPASGTGYSGANVLT
TRBV12-3/TRBV12-4	NA	TRBJ2-5	ASRSTYQETQY
TRBV5-1	NA	TRBJ1-1	ASRTDRRNTEAF
TRBV5-1	NA	TRBJ2-7	ASSLVSAETYEQY